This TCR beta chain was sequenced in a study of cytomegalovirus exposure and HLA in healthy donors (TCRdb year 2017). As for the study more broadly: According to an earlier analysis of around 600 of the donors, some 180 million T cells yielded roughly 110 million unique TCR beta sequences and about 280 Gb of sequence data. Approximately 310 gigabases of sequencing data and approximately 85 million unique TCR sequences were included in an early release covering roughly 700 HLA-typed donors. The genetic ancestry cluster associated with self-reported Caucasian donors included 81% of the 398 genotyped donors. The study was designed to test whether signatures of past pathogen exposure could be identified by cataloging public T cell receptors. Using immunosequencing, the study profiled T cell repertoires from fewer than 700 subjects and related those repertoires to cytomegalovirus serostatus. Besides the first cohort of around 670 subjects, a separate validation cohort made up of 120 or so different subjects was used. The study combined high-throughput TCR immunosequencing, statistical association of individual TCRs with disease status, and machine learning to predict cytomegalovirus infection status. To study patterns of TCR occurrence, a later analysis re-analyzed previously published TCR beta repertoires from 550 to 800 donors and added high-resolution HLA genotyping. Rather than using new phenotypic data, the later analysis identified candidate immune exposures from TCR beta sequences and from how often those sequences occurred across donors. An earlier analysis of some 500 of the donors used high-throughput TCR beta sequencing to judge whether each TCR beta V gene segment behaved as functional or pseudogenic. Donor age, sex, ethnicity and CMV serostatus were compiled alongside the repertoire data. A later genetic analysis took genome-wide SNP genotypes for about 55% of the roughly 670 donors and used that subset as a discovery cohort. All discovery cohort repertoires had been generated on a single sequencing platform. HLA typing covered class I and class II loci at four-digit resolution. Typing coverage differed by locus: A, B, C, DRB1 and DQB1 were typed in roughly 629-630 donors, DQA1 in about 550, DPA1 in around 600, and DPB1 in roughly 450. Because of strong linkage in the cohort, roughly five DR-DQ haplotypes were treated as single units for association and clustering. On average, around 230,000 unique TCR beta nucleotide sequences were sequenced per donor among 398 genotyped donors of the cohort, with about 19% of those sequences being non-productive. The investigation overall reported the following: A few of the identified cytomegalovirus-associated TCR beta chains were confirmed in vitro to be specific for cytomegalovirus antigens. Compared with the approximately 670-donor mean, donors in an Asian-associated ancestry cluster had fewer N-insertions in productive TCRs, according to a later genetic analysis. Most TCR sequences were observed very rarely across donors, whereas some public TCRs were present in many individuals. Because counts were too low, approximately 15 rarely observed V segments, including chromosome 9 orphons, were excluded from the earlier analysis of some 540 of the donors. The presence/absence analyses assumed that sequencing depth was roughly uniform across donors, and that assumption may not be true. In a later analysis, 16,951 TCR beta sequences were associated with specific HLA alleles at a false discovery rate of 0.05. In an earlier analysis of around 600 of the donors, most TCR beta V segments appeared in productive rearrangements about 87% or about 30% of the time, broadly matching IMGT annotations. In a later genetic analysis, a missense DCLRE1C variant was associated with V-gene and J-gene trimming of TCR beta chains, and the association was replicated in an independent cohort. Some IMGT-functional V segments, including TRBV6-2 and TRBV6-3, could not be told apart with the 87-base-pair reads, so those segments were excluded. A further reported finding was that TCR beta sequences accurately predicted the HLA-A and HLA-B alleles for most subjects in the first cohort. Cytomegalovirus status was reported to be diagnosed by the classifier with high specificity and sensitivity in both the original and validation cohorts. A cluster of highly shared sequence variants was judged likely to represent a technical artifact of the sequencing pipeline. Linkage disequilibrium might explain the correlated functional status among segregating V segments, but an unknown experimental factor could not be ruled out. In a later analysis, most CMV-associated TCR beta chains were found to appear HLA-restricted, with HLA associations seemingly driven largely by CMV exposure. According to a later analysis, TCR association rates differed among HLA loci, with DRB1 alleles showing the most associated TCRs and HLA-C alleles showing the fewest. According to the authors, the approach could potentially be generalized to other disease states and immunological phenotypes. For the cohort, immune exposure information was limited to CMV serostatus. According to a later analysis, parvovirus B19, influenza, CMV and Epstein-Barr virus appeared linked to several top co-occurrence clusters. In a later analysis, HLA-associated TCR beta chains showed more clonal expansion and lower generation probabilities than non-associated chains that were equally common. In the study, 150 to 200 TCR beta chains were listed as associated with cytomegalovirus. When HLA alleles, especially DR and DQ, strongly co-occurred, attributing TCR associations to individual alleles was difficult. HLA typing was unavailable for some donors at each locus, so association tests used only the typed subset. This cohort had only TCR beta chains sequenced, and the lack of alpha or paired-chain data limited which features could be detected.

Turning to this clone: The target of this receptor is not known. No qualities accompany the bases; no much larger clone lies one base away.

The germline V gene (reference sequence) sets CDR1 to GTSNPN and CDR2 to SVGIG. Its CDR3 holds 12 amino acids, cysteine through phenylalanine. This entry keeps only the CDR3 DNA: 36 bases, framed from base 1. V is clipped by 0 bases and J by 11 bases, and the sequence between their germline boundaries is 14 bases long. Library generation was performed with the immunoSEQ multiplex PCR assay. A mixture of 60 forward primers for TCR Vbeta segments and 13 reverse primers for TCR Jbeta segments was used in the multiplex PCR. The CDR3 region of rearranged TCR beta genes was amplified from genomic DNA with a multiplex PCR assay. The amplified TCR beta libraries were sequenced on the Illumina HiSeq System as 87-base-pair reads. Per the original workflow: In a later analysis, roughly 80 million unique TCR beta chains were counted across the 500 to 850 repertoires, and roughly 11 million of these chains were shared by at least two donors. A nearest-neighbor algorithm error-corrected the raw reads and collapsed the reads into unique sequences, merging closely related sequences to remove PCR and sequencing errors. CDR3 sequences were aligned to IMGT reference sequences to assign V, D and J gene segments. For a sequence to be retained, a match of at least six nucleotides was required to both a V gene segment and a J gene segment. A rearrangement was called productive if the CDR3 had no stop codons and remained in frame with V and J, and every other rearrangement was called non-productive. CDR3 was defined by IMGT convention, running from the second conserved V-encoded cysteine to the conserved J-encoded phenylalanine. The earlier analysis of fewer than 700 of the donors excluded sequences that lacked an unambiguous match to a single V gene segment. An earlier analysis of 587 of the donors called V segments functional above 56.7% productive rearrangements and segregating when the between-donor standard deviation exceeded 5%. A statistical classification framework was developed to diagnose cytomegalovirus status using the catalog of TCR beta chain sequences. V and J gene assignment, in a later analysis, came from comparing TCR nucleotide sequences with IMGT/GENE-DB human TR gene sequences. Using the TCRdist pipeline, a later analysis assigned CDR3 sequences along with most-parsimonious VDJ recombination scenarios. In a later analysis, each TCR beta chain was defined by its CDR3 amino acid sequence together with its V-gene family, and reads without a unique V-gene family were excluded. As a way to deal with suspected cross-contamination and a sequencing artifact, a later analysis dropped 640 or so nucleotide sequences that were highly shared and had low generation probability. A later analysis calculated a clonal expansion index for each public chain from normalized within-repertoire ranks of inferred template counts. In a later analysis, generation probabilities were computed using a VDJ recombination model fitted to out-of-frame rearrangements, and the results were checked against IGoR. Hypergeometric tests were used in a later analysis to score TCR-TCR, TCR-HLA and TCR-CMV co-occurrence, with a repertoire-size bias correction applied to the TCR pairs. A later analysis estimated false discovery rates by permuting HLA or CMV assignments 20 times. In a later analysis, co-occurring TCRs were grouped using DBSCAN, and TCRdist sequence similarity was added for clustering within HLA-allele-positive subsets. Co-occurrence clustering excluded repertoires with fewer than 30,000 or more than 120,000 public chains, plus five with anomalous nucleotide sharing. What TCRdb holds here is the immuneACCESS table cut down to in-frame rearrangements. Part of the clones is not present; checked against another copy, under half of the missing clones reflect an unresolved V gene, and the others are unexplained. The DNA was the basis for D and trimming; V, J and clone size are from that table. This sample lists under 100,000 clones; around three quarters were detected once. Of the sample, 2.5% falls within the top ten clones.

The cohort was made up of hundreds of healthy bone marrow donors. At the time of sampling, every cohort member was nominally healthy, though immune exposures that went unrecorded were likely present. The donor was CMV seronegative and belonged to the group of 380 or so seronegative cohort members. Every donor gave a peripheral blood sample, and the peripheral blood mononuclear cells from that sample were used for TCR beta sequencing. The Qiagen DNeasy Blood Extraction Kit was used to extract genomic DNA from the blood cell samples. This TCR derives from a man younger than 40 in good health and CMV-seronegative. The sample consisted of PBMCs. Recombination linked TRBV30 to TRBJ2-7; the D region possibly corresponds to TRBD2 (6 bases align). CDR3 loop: CAWSVGRSGKYF. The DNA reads TGTGCCTGGAGTGTAGGGAGGAGTGGGAAGTACTTC.